Sequencing of this TCR beta chain was carried out in a study of identical twins. Study results and caveats: The study found excess low generation probability among twin-shared out-of-frame alpha sequences.

TCRdb re-called the 5' RACE reads through MiXCR, storing one row per CDR3 protein. Among roughly 570,000 distinct CDR3 sequences listed, more than 9% were seen once. This clonotype was seen at least ten times. What it binds is unknown. Per germline, CDR1 MDHEN and CDR2 SYDVKM. V lost 6 bases and J 0 bases, leaving 15 bases between the germline ends. There are 15 residues in the CDR3. This sample was also put to use in a study of yellow fever vaccine responses in identical twins.

The sequenced sample was PBMCs. The sequence was collected from a woman aged 18-29 years in good health. V and J are TRBV28 and TRBJ2-7; D remains ambiguous. The CDR3 DNA reads TGTGCCAGCAGACCCAGACTGAAGAGCTCCTACGAGCAGTACTTC. Protein sequence: CASRPRLKSSYEQYF.